The clone carrying this T cell receptor beta chain came up a few times. The V end was cut by 0 bases, the J end by 8 bases, with 8 bases between. From germline, CDR1 is SGHDT and CDR2 YYEEEE. The CDR3 has 13 residues. PCR was performed a second time for about 7 to 12 cycles using a sample-barcoded 5' primer and a J-beta primer mix. Using its own MiXCR run on the 5' RACE reads, TCRdb lists one record per CDR3 protein. The table includes 780,000 or so distinct CDR3 sequences, roughly 50% detected once. These data are taken from a study of blood T cells in healthy people across ages. Sequencing was performed on blood. V usage is TRBV5-6 and J usage is TRBJ1-4; possible D gene TRBD1, 5 bases. This receptor was identified in an older man in good health. CDR3 sequence (DNA): TGTGCCAGCAGCTTGGGGGGACGGGAAAAACTGTTTTTT. Translated, it gives CASSLGGREKLFF.